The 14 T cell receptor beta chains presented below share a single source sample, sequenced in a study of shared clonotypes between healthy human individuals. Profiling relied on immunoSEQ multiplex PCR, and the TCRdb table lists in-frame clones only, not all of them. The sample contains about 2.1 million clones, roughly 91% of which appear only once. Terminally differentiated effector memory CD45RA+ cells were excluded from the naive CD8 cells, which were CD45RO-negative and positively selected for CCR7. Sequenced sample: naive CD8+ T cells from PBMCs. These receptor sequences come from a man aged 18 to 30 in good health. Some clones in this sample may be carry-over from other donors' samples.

CDR3 sequence reads: CASSQAGYEQYF. The CDR3 DNA sequence: TGTGCCAGCAGCCAAGCGGGCTACGAGCAGTACTTC. The chain couples TRBV14 to TRBJ2-7; D remains unclear. The CDR3 length is 12 residues. Per the germline V gene, CDR1 is SGHDN and CDR2 is FVKESK. Trimming removed 1 base at V and 3 bases at J, with 4 bases between.

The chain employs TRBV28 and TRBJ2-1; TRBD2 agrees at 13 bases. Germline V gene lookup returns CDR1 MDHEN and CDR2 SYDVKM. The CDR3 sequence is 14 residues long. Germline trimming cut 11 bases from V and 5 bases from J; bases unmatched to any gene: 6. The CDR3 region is CACRLAGGNNEQFF. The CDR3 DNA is TGTGCCTGCCGACTAGCGGGAGGAAACAATGAGCAGTTCTTC.

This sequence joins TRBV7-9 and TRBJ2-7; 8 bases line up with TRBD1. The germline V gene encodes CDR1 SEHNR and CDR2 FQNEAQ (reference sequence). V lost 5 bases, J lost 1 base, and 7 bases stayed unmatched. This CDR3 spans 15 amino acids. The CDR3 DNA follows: TGTGCCAGCAGCCCGCCGGGACAGGAATCCTACGAGCAGTACTTC. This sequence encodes CASSPPGQESYEQYF. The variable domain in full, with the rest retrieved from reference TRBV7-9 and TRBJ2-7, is DTGVSQNPRHKITKRGQNVTFRCDPISEHNRLYWYRQTLGQGPEFLTYFQNEAQLEKSRLLSDRFSAERPKGSFSTLEIQRTEQGDSAMYLCASSPPGQESYEQYFGPGTRLTVT.

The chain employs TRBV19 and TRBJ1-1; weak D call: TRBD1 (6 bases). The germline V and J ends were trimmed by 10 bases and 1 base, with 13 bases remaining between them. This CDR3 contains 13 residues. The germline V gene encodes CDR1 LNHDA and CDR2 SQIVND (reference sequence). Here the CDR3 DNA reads TGTGCCATCGCGGACAGCTGGAACACTGAAGCTTTCTTT. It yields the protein CAIADSWNTEAFF.

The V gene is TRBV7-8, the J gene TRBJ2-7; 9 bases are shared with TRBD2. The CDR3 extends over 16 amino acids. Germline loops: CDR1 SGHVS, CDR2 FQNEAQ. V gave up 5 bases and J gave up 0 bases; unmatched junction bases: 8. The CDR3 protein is CASSPRTSVSSYEQYF. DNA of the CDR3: TGTGCCAGCAGCCCGCGGACTAGCGTGAGCTCCTACGAGCAGTACTTC.

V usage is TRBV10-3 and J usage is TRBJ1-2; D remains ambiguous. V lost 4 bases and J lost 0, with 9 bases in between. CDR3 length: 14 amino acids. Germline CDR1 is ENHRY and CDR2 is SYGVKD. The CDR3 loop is CAISVSISNYGYTF. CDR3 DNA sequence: TGTGCCATCAGTGTGAGCATTTCTAACTATGGCTACACCTTC.

For the CDR3, the DNA is TGTGCCACCAGCGAACGCAGGGAAGGTCTTCACGAGCAGTACTTC. Translation: CATSERREGLHEQYF. This rearrangement joins TRBV15 to TRBJ2-7; possibly TRBD1 for D (5 bases). The CDR3 is 15 amino acids. Looked up from germline, CDR1 is LNHNV and CDR2 is YYDKDF (reference sequence). V was cut by 5 bases and J by 5 bases, with 19 bases left in between.

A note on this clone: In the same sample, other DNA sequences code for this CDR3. The CDR3 protein is CSVETSGSSYEQYF. CDR3 DNA sequence: TGCAGCGTTGAGACTAGCGGGTCCTCCTACGAGCAGTACTTC. V gene TRBV29-1 combines with J gene TRBJ2-7; the match to TRBD2 covers 10 bases. The CDR3 consists of 14 residues. Germline values: CDR1 SQVTM, CDR2 ANQGSEA. Trimming removed 3 bases from V and 0 bases from J; junction bases left unmatched: 2.

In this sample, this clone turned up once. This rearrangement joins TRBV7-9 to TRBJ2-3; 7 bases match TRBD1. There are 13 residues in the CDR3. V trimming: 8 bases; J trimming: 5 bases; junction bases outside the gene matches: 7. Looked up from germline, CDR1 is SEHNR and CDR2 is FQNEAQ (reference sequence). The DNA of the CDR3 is TGTGCCAGCCTGGACAGGTATAAAGATACGCAGTATTTT. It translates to CASLDRYKDTQYF.

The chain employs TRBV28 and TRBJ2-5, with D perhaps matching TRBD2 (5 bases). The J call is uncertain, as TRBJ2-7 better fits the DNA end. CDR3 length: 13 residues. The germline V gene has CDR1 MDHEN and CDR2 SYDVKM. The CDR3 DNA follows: TGTGCCAGCACCCTAAGGGAGATAGACGAGCAGTACTTC. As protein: CASTLREIDEQYF.

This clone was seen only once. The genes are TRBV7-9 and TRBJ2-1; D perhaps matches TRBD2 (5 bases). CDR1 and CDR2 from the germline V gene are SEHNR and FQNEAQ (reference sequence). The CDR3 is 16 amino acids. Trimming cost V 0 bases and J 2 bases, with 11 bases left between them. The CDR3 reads CASSLAASRAYNEQFF. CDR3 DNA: TGTGCCAGCAGCTTAGCGGCTAGCCGGGCCTACAATGAGCAGTTCTTC.

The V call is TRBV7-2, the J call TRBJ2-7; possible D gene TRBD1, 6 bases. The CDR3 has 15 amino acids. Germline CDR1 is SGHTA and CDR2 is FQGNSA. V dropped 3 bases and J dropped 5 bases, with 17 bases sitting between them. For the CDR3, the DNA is TGTGCCAGCAGCTTGCCCGGGACATTATCTAACGAGCAGTACTTC. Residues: CASSLPGTLSNEQYF.

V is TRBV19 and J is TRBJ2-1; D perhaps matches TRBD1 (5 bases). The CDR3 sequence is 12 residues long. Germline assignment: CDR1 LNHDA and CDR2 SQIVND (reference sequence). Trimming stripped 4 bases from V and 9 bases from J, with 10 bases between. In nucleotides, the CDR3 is TGTGCCAGTAGTAGTTCTAGGGGTGAGCAGTTCTTC. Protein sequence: CASSSSRGEQFF.

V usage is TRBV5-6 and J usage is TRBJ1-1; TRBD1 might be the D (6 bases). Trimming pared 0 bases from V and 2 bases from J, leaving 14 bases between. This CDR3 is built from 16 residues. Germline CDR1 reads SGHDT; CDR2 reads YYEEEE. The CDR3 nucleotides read TGTGCCAGCAGCTTGGGGGGGCAAGTCGGAAACACTGAAGCTTTCTTT. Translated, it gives CASSLGGQVGNTEAFF.